A single sample is the source of the 27 T cell receptor beta chains below, sequenced in a study of OX40 agonist ivuxolimab in advanced cancers. Libraries were prepared by immunoSEQ multiplex PCR; TCRdb keeps only in-frame clonotypes and omits some of them. The sample includes over 65,000 clones, 84% of them seen just once. Specimen: CD4+ or CD8+ T cells sorted from blood, collected in a trial of the OX40 agonist ivuxolimab. Receptors were obtained from an adult with an advanced solid tumor such as melanoma, head and neck, liver or kidney cancer.

This clone has only one observation. The chain recombines TRBV6-5 with TRBJ2-7; TRBD1 matches at 7 bases. The junction had 9 bases not matched to a gene; V was cut back by 4 bases and J by 0 bases. Germline V gene sequence: CDR1 MNHEY, CDR2 SVGAGI. The CDR3 length is 16 residues. DNA of the CDR3: TGTGCCAGCAGTTCACCCGGGACAGCGAGCTCCTACGAGCAGTACTTC. Protein: CASSSPGTASSYEQYF.

The sample holds one count of this clone. V usage is TRBV5-1 and J usage is TRBJ2-5; 11 nucleotides align to TRBD2. Germline lookup yields CDR1 SGHRS and CDR2 YFSETQ. V lost 5 bases to trimming and J lost 4 bases; unmatched junction nucleotides: 4. The CDR3 extends over 14 amino acids. CDR3 coding DNA: TGCGCCAGCAGATTCGGACTAGCGGGAGAGACCCAGTACTTC. Its translation is CASRFGLAGETQYF.

This clone showed up just once. The chain employs TRBV5-1 and TRBJ1-1; the D is unclear. This CDR3 region has 13 residues. Looked up from germline, CDR1 is SGHRS and CDR2 is YFSETQ. V lost 1 base, J lost 4 bases, and 8 bases lay in between. The CDR3 region has the DNA TGCGCCAGCAGCTTGCCTGGCGGCACTGAAGCTTTCTTT. It codes for CASSLPGGTEAFF.

This chain joins TRBV28 and TRBJ1-6; D gene uncertain. In germline, CDR1 is MDHEN, CDR2 SYDVKM. Trimming removed 7 bases from V and 11 bases from J, with 15 bases in between. This CDR3 has 13 amino acids. As DNA, the CDR3 is TGTGCCAGCACCATTATCAATGGGCCACCCCTCCACTTT. Translated, it gives CASTIINGPPLHF.

This chain links TRBV7-2 with TRBJ1-2; TRBD1 matches at 8 bases. Germline lookup yields CDR1 SGHTA and CDR2 FQGNSA. V lost 7 bases and J lost 8; bases outside the gene matches: 12. The CDR3 is 14 residues long. CDR3 DNA sequence: TGTGCCAGCACCCCGGACCAGGGGGCTTGGGGCTACACCTTC. Protein sequence: CASTPDQGAWGYTF.

This clone has a single count. This sequence joins TRBV25-1 and TRBJ1-2; D is unresolved. V was cut by 1 base and J by 3 bases, with 9 bases left in between. In germline, CDR1 is MGHDK, CDR2 SYGVNS. The CDR3 is made up of 14 amino acids. The CDR3 reads CASSEWEGYYGYTF. The CDR3, as DNA: TGTGCCAGCAGTGAATGGGAGGGATACTATGGCTACACCTTC.

Concerning this clone: This sample includes further DNA sequences coding for the same CDR3. The chain has TRBV4-3 and TRBJ2-5, with TRBD1 matching 10 bases. CDR1 and CDR2 from the germline V gene are LGHNA and YSLEER. CDR3 length: 15 amino acids. V lost 4 bases to trimming and J lost 4 bases; unmatched junction nucleotides: 6. The CDR3 DNA is TGCGCCAGCAGCCGGGGGACAGGGGTAGGAGAGACCCAGTACTTC. Translating it yields CASSRGTGVGETQYF.

This chain links TRBV4-2 with TRBJ2-1; 10 bases agree with TRBD2. Germline V gives CDR1 LGHNA, CDR2 YNFKEQ. V dropped 0 bases and J dropped 2; count of bases not matched to a gene: 1. The CDR3 totals 16 residues. This CDR3 is CASSQDLAGAYNEQFF. In DNA, the CDR3 is TGTGCCAGCAGCCAAGATCTAGCGGGGGCCTACAATGAGCAGTTCTTC.

This sequence joins TRBV6-5 and TRBJ2-1; 10 bases match TRBD2. Trimming removed 4 bases from V and 4 bases from J; junction bases left unmatched: 4. Germline lookup yields CDR1 MNHEY and CDR2 SVGAGI. This CDR3 has 15 residues. For the CDR3, the DNA is TGTGCCAGCAGTTTACTAGCGGGAACTTACAATGAGCAGTTCTTC. Amino acids: CASSLLAGTYNEQFF.

The chain combines TRBV11-2 with TRBJ2-5; 7 nucleotides match TRBD1. Germline CDR1 is SGHAT and CDR2 is FQNNGV. The CDR3 has 14 amino acids. The V and J ends lost 7 bases and 1 base, in that order; junction bases with no gene match: 6. The CDR3 DNA follows: TGTGCCAGCAACGTCAGGGGGTCCCAAGAGACCCAGTACTTC. It is translated as CASNVRGSQETQYF.

The chain is built from TRBV5-6 and TRBJ2-3, with TRBD2 matching over 11 bases. V shed 4 bases and J 3 bases; nucleotides not matched to a gene: 13. The CDR3 has 18 amino acids. From germline, CDR1 is SGHDT and CDR2 YYEEEE. The CDR3 region has the DNA TGTGCCAGCAGCCCGGAGGCTAGCGGGGGGTATCGGACAGATACGCAGTATTTT. This gives the protein CASSPEASGGYRTDTQYF. Using reference TRBV5-6 and TRBJ2-3 for the parts outside the CDR3, the full variable domain is DAGVTQSPTHLIKTRGQQVTLRCSPKSGHDTVSWYQQALGQGPQFIFQYYEEEERQRGNFPDRFSGHQFPNYSSELNVNALLLGDSALYLCASSPEASGGYRTDTQYFGPGTRLTVL.

This clone was seen a single time. The rearrangement links TRBV7-8 to TRBJ2-1; 8 nucleotides line up with TRBD1. The V gene end was trimmed by 8 bases and the J gene end by 3 bases; junction bases not matched to a gene: 18. This CDR3 contains 18 residues. From germline, CDR1 is SGHVS and CDR2 FQNEAQ. The CDR3 nucleotides read TGTGCCAGCCTCCCCCGTCAACCGGGACAGGAATACTACAATGAGCAGTTCTTC. It is translated as CASLPRQPGQEYYNEQFF.

This sequence joins TRBV9 and TRBJ2-7, with D perhaps matching TRBD2 (6 bases). The V and J ends lost 0 bases and 7 bases respectively, with 11 bases between them. The CDR3 is 13 residues long. CDR1 and CDR2 (germline): SGDLS, YYNGEE. The CDR3 protein is CASSVAGVREQYF. As DNA, the CDR3 is TGTGCCAGCAGCGTAGCGGGGGTGCGGGAGCAGTACTTC.

This chain joins TRBV6-5 and TRBJ1-2; D is unresolved. V shed 3 bases and J shed 4 bases, with 12 bases lying between them. Germline values: CDR1 MNHEY, CDR2 SVGAGI. The CDR3 totals 14 residues. CDR3 amino acids: CASSYDPVTYGYTF. CDR3 coding DNA: TGTGCCAGCAGTTATGATCCAGTGACCTATGGCTACACCTTC.

The rearrangement links TRBV5-1 to TRBJ1-4; D is undetermined. The CDR3 runs to 15 residues. The germline CDR1 and CDR2 sequences are SGHRS and YFSETQ. The V end lost 4 bases, the J end lost 0 bases, and 10 bases lay between the germline ends. The CDR3 loop reads CASSPGSATNEKLFF. CDR3 nucleotide sequence: TGCGCCAGCAGCCCAGGTTCCGCAACTAATGAAAAACTGTTTTTT.

The chain is built from TRBV5-4 and TRBJ2-4; no firm D call. The V gene lost 2 bases and the J gene lost 0 bases, with 6 bases spanning the gap. CDR1 is SGHNT, CDR2 YYREEE, per germline (reference sequence). CDR3 length: 14 amino acids. In DNA form, the CDR3 reads TGTGCCAGCAGCTTCGGGTTAGCCAAAAACATTCAGTACTTC. Its translation: CASSFGLAKNIQYF. The full variable domain, in which reference TRBV5-4 and TRBJ2-4 provide the parts outside the CDR3, is ETGVTQSPTHLIKTRGQQVTLRCSSQSGHNTVSWYQQALGQGPQFIFQYYREEENGRGNFPPRFSGLQFPNYSSELNVNALELDDSALYLCASSFGLAKNIQYFGAGTRLSVL.

The chain has TRBV25-1 and TRBJ1-6; 7 bases map to TRBD1. CDR1 and CDR2 (germline): MGHDK, SYGVNS. The CDR3 length is 13 residues. The V gene end was trimmed by 8 bases and the J gene end by 8 bases; junction bases not matched to a gene: 6. CDR3 in DNA: TGTGCCAGCCTCGGACAGGTCCATTCACCCCTCCACTTT. Its translation: CASLGQVHSPLHF.

The V call is TRBV18, the J call TRBJ2-3; D is undetermined. CDR3 length: 11 amino acids. V lost 5 bases and J lost 4, with 4 bases in between. Germline loops: CDR1 KGHSH, CDR2 LQKENI. CDR3 bases: TGTGCCAGCTCAGGGGCAGATACGCAGTATTTT. Protein product: CASSGADTQYF.

This clone was recorded once. V is TRBV19 and J is TRBJ1-2, with D unclear. This CDR3 region has 13 residues. Germline CDR1 and CDR2: LNHDA and SQIVND (reference sequence). Trimming pared 8 bases from V and 1 base from J, leaving 11 bases between. As DNA, the CDR3 is TGTGCCAGTCAAAGCTTTCTTAACTATGGCTACACCTTC. Protein: CASQSFLNYGYTF.

The chain uses TRBV19 and TRBJ2-7, with 8 bases matching TRBD1. This CDR3 region has 13 residues. Unmatched junction bases numbered 5, after V lost 6 bases and J lost 4 bases. Germline V gene data show CDR1 as LNHDA and CDR2 as SQIVND (reference sequence). The CDR3 nucleotides are TGTGCCAGTAGGCCAGGGGGCACGTACGAGCAGTACTTC. It yields the protein CASRPGGTYEQYF.

The chain joins TRBV4-2 to TRBJ2-3; D not certain. The CDR3 is 14 amino acids. Germline loops: CDR1 LGHNA, CDR2 YNFKEQ. Trimming removed 0 bases at V and 11 bases at J, with 15 bases between. CDR3 coding DNA: TGTGCCAGCAGCCAAGACGGGCGCTATGGCTTGCAGTATTTT. Translation: CASSQDGRYGLQYF.

This sequence joins TRBV10-2 and TRBJ2-1, with D unresolved. CDR1 and CDR2 (germline): WSHSY, SAAADI. V lost 2 bases and J 1 base, leaving 3 bases between the germline ends. This CDR3 spans 13 amino acids. The CDR3 region has the DNA TGCGCCAGCAGTGAGAGATCCTACAATGAGCAGTTCTTC. It specifies CASSERSYNEQFF.

V usage is TRBV30 and J usage is TRBJ1-5, with D uncertain. The CDR3 contains 14 residues. Germline loops: CDR1 GTSNPN, CDR2 SVGIG (reference sequence). Trimming took off 4 bases at V and 2 bases at J, with 12 bases between the two ends. This CDR3 is CAWKGPSGNQPQHF. The CDR3 nucleotides are TGTGCCTGGAAAGGGCCGTCGGGCAATCAGCCCCAGCATTTT.

This clone has only one observation. This sequence joins TRBV6-5 and TRBJ2-1; 8 bases are a match to TRBD2. V trimming: 4 bases; J trimming: 9 bases; junction bases outside the gene matches: 11. Germline assignment: CDR1 MNHEY and CDR2 SVGAGI. The CDR3 covers 15 residues. The CDR3 loop is CASSSPGLGGSEQFF. CDR3 nucleotide sequence: TGTGCCAGCAGTTCTCCGGGACTAGGAGGATCTGAGCAGTTCTTC.

The V call is TRBV6-1, the J call TRBJ1-2; perhaps TRBD1 as D (6 bases). Germline assignment: CDR1 MNHNS and CDR2 SASEGT. This CDR3 comprises 15 residues. V gave up 5 bases and J gave up 7 bases, with 20 bases separating them. Written as DNA, the CDR3 is TGTGCCAGCAGTCTAGTTACAGGGCCAACCGGTGGCTACACCTTC. It translates to CASSLVTGPTGGYTF.

This chain joins TRBV30 and TRBJ1-1; D might be TRBD1 (5 bases). The CDR3 length is 12 residues. The V and J ends lost 5 bases and 3 bases respectively, with 10 bases between them. Germline-derived CDR1 and CDR2 are GTSNPN and SVGIG (reference sequence). The DNA of the CDR3 is TGTGCCTGGGCAGGGTTTTACACTGAAGCTTTCTTT. It encodes CAWAGFYTEAFF.

V is TRBV6-1 and J is TRBJ2-3; D may be TRBD1 (6 bases). Germline values: CDR1 MNHNS, CDR2 SASEGT. V gave up 5 bases and J gave up 1 base, with 13 bases separating them. CDR3 length equals 15 residues. CDR3 loop: CASSWQGPGTDTQYF. The CDR3 DNA follows: TGTGCCAGCAGTTGGCAGGGGCCCGGCACAGATACGCAGTATTTT.